There are a few counts of the clone carrying this T cell receptor (beta chain). The data originate from a study of T-cell memory formation after mild COVID-19. TCRdb reprocessed the 5' RACE reads via MiXCR and lists one record per CDR3 protein. The sample lists roughly 350,000 distinct CDR3 sequences, about 21% occurring once. This clonotype originated in an adult woman who had mild COVID-19 (a few samples of this study predate the infection). Cell type and time point are not known. The sequenced sample consisted of PBMCs or a T cell subset sorted from them (not recorded which).

CDR3 sequence reads: CASSSAVLAVGTDTQYF. Written as DNA, the CDR3 is TGTGCCAGCAGTTCTGCCGTACTAGCAGTTGGCACAGATACGCAGTATTTT. The chain is built from TRBV27 and TRBJ2-3, with D possibly being TRBD2 (6 bases). The CDR3 consists of 17 residues. The germline V gene encodes CDR1 MNHEY and CDR2 SMNVEV (reference sequence). V was shortened by 4 bases and J by 1 base, with 18 bases between the two germline ends.